The clone carrying this TCR beta chain was seen only once. This sample was included in a study of blood T cells in healthy people across ages. Sample-barcoded 5' priming and a J-beta primer mix drove a second PCR of about 7 to 11 cycles. MiXCR, run by TCRdb on the 5' RACE reads, gives a single entry per CDR3 protein. The sample comprises about 730,000 distinct CDR3 sequences, approximately 39% of which are singletons, and 20% rests with the top ten. This CDR3 region has 15 residues. Germline V gives CDR1 DFQATT, CDR2 SNEGSKA (reference sequence). V was clipped by 1 base and J by 4 bases; unmatched bases: 5.

The rearrangement uses TRBV20-1 and TRBJ2-5; 11 nucleotides line up with TRBD2. Material: blood. The sequence came from a woman aged 55-69 years in good health. CDR3 sequence: CSARGTSGLTETQYF. The CDR3 nucleotides are TGCAGTGCTAGAGGGACTAGCGGGCTTACAGAGACCCAGTACTTC.